The 18 T cell receptor beta chains presented below share a single source sample, sequenced in a study of blood T cell repertoires in COVID-19. Produced via immunoSEQ multiplex PCR; TCRdb's table is partial and in-frame only. This sample carries 150,000 to 200,000 clones, nearly 90% of them seen once, and the ten largest clones take approximately 2.5%. Sequenced material: PBMCs or T cells enriched from blood (not recorded which). Every receptor here comes from a middle-aged woman with acute COVID-19.

The gene calls are TRBV9 and TRBJ2-5; maybe TRBD2 (6 bases). From germline, CDR1 is SGDLS and CDR2 YYNGEE. This CDR3 is 15 amino acids long. Trimming took 5 bases from V and 0 from J, leaving 14 bases between them. The CDR3 DNA reads as TGTGCCAGCAGTGATTCGGGGAGGTACCAAGAGACCCAGTACTTC. Protein product: CASSDSGRYQETQYF.

The rearrangement uses TRBV5-4 and TRBJ1-1; 9 nucleotides match TRBD1. This CDR3 is built from 17 residues. V dropped 5 bases and J dropped 5; count of bases not matched to a gene: 16. Germline CDR1 and CDR2: SGHNT and YYREEE (reference sequence). The CDR3 loop is CASSFPGQGPFGTEAFF. DNA of the CDR3: TGTGCCAGCAGTTTTCCGGGACAGGGACCTTTCGGAACTGAAGCTTTCTTT.

The rearrangement links TRBV27 to TRBJ1-1, with a weak D call TRBD1 (5 bases). Germline loops: CDR1 MNHEY, CDR2 SMNVEV (reference sequence). The ends were cut back, 3 bases at V and 2 bases at J, with 10 bases in the middle. The CDR3 runs 14 residues. DNA of the CDR3: TGTGCCAGCAGTTTTAGGGGTGGCAACACTGAAGCTTTCTTT. Residues: CASSFRGGNTEAFF.

The CDR3 DNA reads TGTGCCAGTAGTGACCGGGACAGGGGTATCTACACCTTC. This gives the protein CASSDRDRGIYTF. This chain uses TRBV19 with TRBJ1-2, with TRBD1 identical over 10 bases. After removal of 5 bases from V and 10 bases from J, the junction contained 7 bases not matched to a gene. CDR3 length: 13 residues. In germline, CDR1 is LNHDA, CDR2 SQIVND (reference sequence).

The rearrangement uses TRBV6-6 and TRBJ2-7; a possible D gene is TRBD1 (5 bases). CDR3 length: 14 amino acids. Deletions cut 6 bases from V and 5 bases from J, with 17 bases between. Germline CDR1 is MNHNY and CDR2 is SVGAGI (reference sequence). The DNA for the CDR3 is TGTGCCAGCAGCTACCGCGGCAGGGTGGACGAGCAGTACTTC. Translated: CASSYRGRVDEQYF.

The chain links TRBV6-5 to TRBJ2-6; D is perhaps TRBD2 (6 bases). This CDR3 is built from 16 residues. Germline CDR1 and CDR2: MNHEY and SVGAGI. The V end lost 0 bases, the J end lost 2 bases, and 8 bases lay between the germline ends. The CDR3 nucleotides read TGTGCCAGCAGTTACTCGGAGGGAACTGGGGCCAACGTCCTGACTTTC. Translating gives CASSYSEGTGANVLTF.

This chain joins TRBV5-1 and TRBJ1-3; D remains ambiguous. Germline values: CDR1 SGHRS, CDR2 YFSETQ. The ends were cut back, 4 bases at V and 0 bases at J, with 11 bases in the middle. This CDR3 contains 15 residues. The chain's CDR3 is CASSEQTNSGNTIYF. For the CDR3, the DNA is TGCGCCAGCAGCGAACAAACTAACTCTGGAAACACCATATATTTT.

This clone was detected once. The rearrangement joins TRBV19 to TRBJ1-5; D may be TRBD1 (5 bases). The CDR3 consists of 13 residues. Trimming left V 4 bases short and J 7 bases short, with 11 bases between. Germline lookup yields CDR1 LNHDA and CDR2 SQIVND (reference sequence). The CDR3 here is CASSTRVRQPQHF. The CDR3 nucleotides read TGTGCCAGTAGTACCAGGGTTCGGCAGCCCCAGCATTTT.

This chain joins TRBV30 and TRBJ2-7; 14 nucleotides line up with TRBD2. The length of the CDR3 is 14 residues. V trimming: 5 bases; J trimming: 7 bases; junction bases outside the gene matches: 7. From germline, CDR1 is GTSNPN and CDR2 SVGIG (reference sequence). The CDR3 sequence: CAWSRLAGGFEQYF. CDR3 in DNA: TGTGCCTGGTCTAGACTAGCGGGAGGGTTTGAGCAGTACTTC.

The chain uses TRBV19 and TRBJ1-2; a weak D match, TRBD1 (5 bases). The CDR3 extends over 13 amino acids. Germline V gene lookup returns CDR1 LNHDA and CDR2 SQIVND (reference sequence). V lost 5 bases and J lost 2, with 9 bases in between. The DNA for the CDR3 is TGTGCCAGTAGTCTTGGGGCCAACTATGGCTACACCTTC. Protein product: CASSLGANYGYTF.

The V and J genes are TRBV4-1 and TRBJ1-1, with 9 bases identical to TRBD1. In germline, CDR1 is MGHRA, CDR2 YSYEKL. J lost 6 bases, V lost 2 bases, and 13 bases had no gene match. This CDR3 contains 17 residues. CDR3 sequence: CASSQPTGGRSDAEAFF. CDR3 in DNA: TGCGCCAGCAGCCAACCCACAGGGGGCCGAAGTGATGCTGAAGCTTTCTTT.

The chain links TRBV19 to TRBJ1-2, with TRBD1 identical over 9 bases. Germline CDR1 is LNHDA and CDR2 is SQIVND (reference sequence). V lost 6 bases to trimming and J lost 3 bases; unmatched junction nucleotides: 5. This CDR3 contains 14 residues. The CDR3 nucleotides read TGTGCCAGTAGCAAACAGGGGGCGCACTATGGCTACACCTTC. The encoded protein is CASSKQGAHYGYTF.

This sequence joins TRBV3-1 (or the pseudogene TRBV3-2) and TRBJ1-2; 8 nucleotides agree with TRBD1. J gave up 5 bases and V 3 bases, and 8 bases lay outside the gene matches. The CDR3 sequence is 15 residues long. Germline V CDR1 and CDR2: LGHDT, YNNKEL (reference sequence). As DNA, the CDR3 is TGTGCCAGCAGCCACCCGACAGGGGCCTCATATGGCTACACCTTC. Translated: CASSHPTGASYGYTF.

The V and J genes are TRBV5-4 and TRBJ1-4; 8 bases are shared with TRBD1. Germline loops: CDR1 SGHNT, CDR2 YYREEE (reference sequence). The V segment lost 4 bases and the J segment 8 bases; nucleotides outside the gene matches: 4. CDR3 length: 13 residues. The CDR3 region has the DNA TGTGCCAGCAGCGGACAGGGTTCCGAAAAACTGTTTTTT. Its protein product is CASSGQGSEKLFF.

The rearrangement links TRBV11-2 to TRBJ2-7; 8 bases line up with TRBD1. The CDR3 runs to 13 residues. Losses at the gene ends were 5 bases for V and 3 bases for J; bases not matched to a gene: 3. The germline V gene encodes CDR1 SGHAT and CDR2 FQNNGV. In DNA, the CDR3 is TGTGCCAGCAGCGCGGGGACAGGCTACGAGCAGTACTTC. It specifies CASSAGTGYEQYF. Based on the CDR3 plus reference TRBV11-2 and TRBJ2-7, the full variable domain is EAGVAQSPRYKIIEKRQSVAFWCNPISGHATLYWYQQILGQGPKLLIQFQNNGVVDDSQLPKDRFSAERLKGVDSTLKIQPAKLEDSAVYLCASSAGTGYEQYFGPGTRLTVT.

The rearrangement links TRBV11-2 to TRBJ1-1; weak D call: TRBD1 (5 bases). Germline V gene lookup returns CDR1 SGHAT and CDR2 FQNNGV. CDR3 length: 15 residues. Trimming pared 0 bases from V and 3 bases from J, leaving 11 bases between. CDR3 protein: CASSLDTWGDTEAFF. CDR3 nucleotide sequence: TGTGCCAGCAGCTTAGACACGTGGGGGGACACTGAAGCTTTCTTT. Filled out from reference TRBV11-2 and TRBJ1-1, the complete variable domain reads EAGVAQSPRYKIIEKRQSVAFWCNPISGHATLYWYQQILGQGPKLLIQFQNNGVVDDSQLPKDRFSAERLKGVDSTLKIQPAKLEDSAVYLCASSLDTWGDTEAFFGQGTRLTVV.

The chain links TRBV7-9 to TRBJ2-1; 12 positions match TRBD1. CDR1 and CDR2 from the germline V gene are SEHNR and FQNEAQ (reference sequence). The V gene end was trimmed by 4 bases and the J gene end by 8 bases; junction bases not matched to a gene: 9. CDR3 size: 16 residues. This CDR3 reads CASSYVTGTGGDEQFF. The CDR3 DNA follows: TGTGCCAGCAGCTATGTAACCGGGACAGGGGGCGATGAGCAGTTCTTC.

The CDR3 loop reads CASSRDRGQGNTIYF. CDR3 bases: TGTGCCAGCAGTCGAGACAGGGGGCAAGGAAACACCATATATTTT. This chain links TRBV2 with TRBJ1-3, with TRBD1 identical over 10 bases. This CDR3 has 15 amino acids. Germline V gives CDR1 SNHLY, CDR2 FYNNEI. The trim removed 5 bases at V and 4 bases at J, leaving 5 bases unmatched.